The 11 T cell receptor beta chains below all came from one sample that was sequenced in a study of T cell repertoires in cytomegalovirus infection. TCRdb called the reads again in MiXCR, with one record for every CDR3 protein. The table records 500,000 or so distinct CDR3 sequences, 15% to 20% of them present only once. Sequencing used CD8+ T cells from PBMCs. These receptor sequences come from a human donor in good health (CMV status not recorded). Some clones in this sample may be carry-over from other donors' samples.

In this sample, this clonotype turned up a few times. The chain carries TRBV27 and TRBJ2-1, with D perhaps TRBD2 (6 bases). Germline CDR1 MNHEY, CDR2 SMNVEV (reference sequence). V was trimmed by 3 bases and J by 3 bases, leaving 12 bases between them. The CDR3 sequence is 15 residues long. CDR3 in amino acids: CASSFPGLLYNEQFF. CDR3 DNA sequence: TGTGCCAGCAGTTTTCCGGGACTGCTCTACAATGAGCAGTTCTTC.

This clonotype came up many times. CDR3 protein: CASSLWLERDTQYF. The DNA of the CDR3 is TGTGCCAGCAGTTTATGGCTAGAACGTGATACGCAGTATTTT. The V call is TRBV27, the J call TRBJ2-3; no firm D call. The germline V and J ends were trimmed by 1 base and 6 bases, with 11 bases remaining between them. CDR1 MNHEY and CDR2 SMNVEV come from the germline V gene (reference sequence). The CDR3 length is 14 residues.

The gene calls are TRBV18 and TRBJ1-4; D remains ambiguous. Germline CDR1 and CDR2: KGHSH and LQKENI. The CDR3 sequence is 17 residues long. V was clipped by 4 bases and J by 3 bases, with 18 bases between them. CDR3 DNA: TGTGCCAGCTCACAACGGACCCCTCGCGTATCTAATGAAAAACTGTTTTTT. This translates into CASSQRTPRVSNEKLFF.

Many counts were recorded for this clonotype. CDR3 nucleotides: TGTGCCAGCACTGGACAGCGAGTCTCCTACGAGCAGTACTTC. It is translated as CASTGQRVSYEQYF. The chain has TRBV7-9 and TRBJ2-7; tentatively, D is TRBD1 (6 bases). In germline, CDR1 is SEHNR, CDR2 FQNEAQ (reference sequence). The V end was cut by 7 bases, the J end by 0 bases, with 13 bases between. This CDR3 contains 14 residues.

This clonotype appeared a few times. The chain uses TRBV19 and TRBJ2-1; 10 bases are a match to TRBD2. Germline trimming cut 1 base from V and 9 bases from J; bases unmatched to any gene: 6. From germline, CDR1 is LNHDA and CDR2 SQIVND (reference sequence). CDR3 length equals 15 residues. CDR3 sequence: CASSIGSGRGFEQFF. The DNA of the CDR3 is TGTGCCAGTAGTATAGGGAGCGGGAGGGGCTTTGAGCAGTTCTTC. Looking up the rest from reference TRBV19 and TRBJ2-1 gives the full variable domain: DGGITQSPKYLFRKEGQNVTLSCEQNLNHDAMYWYRQDPGQGLRLIYYSQIVNDFQKGDIAEGYSVSREKKESFPLTVTSAQKNPTAFYLCASSIGSGRGFEQFFGPGTRLTVL.

This clonotype was seen a few times. This chain links TRBV6-6 with TRBJ2-7, with 9 positions matching TRBD1. The ends lost 5 bases at V and 4 bases at J; junction bases unmatched: 12. Germline V gene data show CDR1 as MNHNY and CDR2 as SVGAGI (reference sequence). The CDR3 is 16 residues long. This chain's CDR3 is CASSPGQGGFFYEQYF. Here the CDR3 DNA reads TGTGCCAGCAGTCCGGGACAGGGTGGGTTTTTTTACGAGCAGTACTTC.

As regards this clonotype: It may be a read error: a sequence one base away is much more abundant. The CDR3 does not end in the conserved phenylalanine or tryptophan, so this is likely a read error. J is TRBJ1-2 and V is TRBV12-5; 7 nucleotides match TRBD1. This CDR3 spans 15 amino acids. With 5 bases clipped from V and 8 bases from J, the junction kept 14 bases outside the gene matches. Germline V gives CDR1 LGHNT, CDR2 FRNRAP. This CDR3 reads CASGGWRDRAEGYTL. The CDR3 coding sequence is TGTGCTAGTGGTGGATGGCGGGACAGAGCTGAGGGCTACACCTTA.

This clonotype was seen ten or more times. This CDR3 is CASSPSMNTEAFF. CDR3 nucleotides: TGTGCCAGCAGCCCTAGCATGAACACTGAAGCTTTCTTT. The gene calls are TRBV7-9 and TRBJ1-1; D not resolved. Germline CDR1 is SEHNR and CDR2 is FQNEAQ (reference sequence). Trimming left V 5 bases short and J 0 bases short, with 7 bases between. This CDR3 is built from 13 residues.

V is TRBV19 and J is TRBJ2-7; 7 nucleotides match TRBD1. Germline V lookup: CDR1 LNHDA, CDR2 SQIVND (reference sequence). V dropped 5 bases and J dropped 6; count of bases not matched to a gene: 4. The CDR3 consists of 12 residues. In DNA, the CDR3 is TGTGCCAGTAGTTCAACAGGGGCCGAGCAGTACTTC. Amino acid sequence: CASSSTGAEQYF. Variable domain in full (rest from reference TRBV19 and TRBJ2-7): DGGITQSPKYLFRKEGQNVTLSCEQNLNHDAMYWYRQDPGQGLRLIYYSQIVNDFQKGDIAEGYSVSREKKESFPLTVTSAQKNPTAFYLCASSSTGAEQYFGPGTRLTVT.

At least ten counts were recorded for this clonotype. The V and J genes are TRBV29-1 and TRBJ1-2, with 7 bases that match TRBD1. This CDR3 region has 13 residues. Germline trimming cut 7 bases from V and 7 bases from J; bases unmatched to any gene: 12. Germline values: CDR1 SQVTM, CDR2 ANQGSEA. CDR3 in DNA: TGCAGCGCCTGGGTAGGGGGCGCAGGTGGCTACACCTTC. It codes for CSAWVGGAGGYTF. The variable domain in full, completed from reference TRBV29-1 and TRBJ1-2, reads SAVISQKPSRDICQRGTSLTIQCQVDSQVTMMFWYRQQPGQSLTLIATANQGSEATYESGFVIDKFPISRPNLTFSTLTVSNMSPEDSSIYLCSAWVGGAGGYTFGSGTRLTVV.

J is TRBJ2-1 and V is TRBV27; D possibly corresponds to TRBD1 (6 bases). V was trimmed by 4 bases and J by 6 bases, leaving 10 bases between them. Germline V lookup: CDR1 MNHEY, CDR2 SMNVEV (reference sequence). CDR3 length equals 13 residues. This chain's CDR3 is CASSSIGGNEQFF. The CDR3 DNA reads as TGTGCCAGCAGTTCCATAGGGGGCAATGAGCAGTTCTTC.